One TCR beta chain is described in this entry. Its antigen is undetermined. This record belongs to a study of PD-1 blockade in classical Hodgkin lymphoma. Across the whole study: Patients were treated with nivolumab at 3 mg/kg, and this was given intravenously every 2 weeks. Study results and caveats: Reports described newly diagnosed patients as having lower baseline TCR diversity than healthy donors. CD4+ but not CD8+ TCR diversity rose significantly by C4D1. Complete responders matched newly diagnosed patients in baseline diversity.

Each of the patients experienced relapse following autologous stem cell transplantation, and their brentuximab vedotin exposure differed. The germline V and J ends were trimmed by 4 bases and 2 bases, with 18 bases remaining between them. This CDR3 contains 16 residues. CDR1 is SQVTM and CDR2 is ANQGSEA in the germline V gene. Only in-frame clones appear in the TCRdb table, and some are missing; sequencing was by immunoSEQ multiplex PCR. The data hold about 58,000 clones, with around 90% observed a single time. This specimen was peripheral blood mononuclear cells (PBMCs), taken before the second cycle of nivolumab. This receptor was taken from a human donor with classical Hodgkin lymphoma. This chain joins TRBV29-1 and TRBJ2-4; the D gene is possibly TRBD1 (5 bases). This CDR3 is CSVAQERWDTKNIQYF. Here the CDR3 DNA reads TGCAGCGTTGCACAGGAGAGGTGGGATACCAAAAACATTCAGTACTTC.